The rows below give T cell receptor beta chains drawn from one sample of a study of cytomegalovirus exposure and HLA in healthy donors. Clones were read by immunoSEQ multiplex PCR, and TCRdb kept only the in-frame ones, dropping some. The data hold 150,000 to 200,000 clones, with almost 85% observed a single time. What was sequenced was PBMCs. Source of these receptors: a boy younger than 18 in good health and CMV-seronegative. CDR3s include the opening cysteine and the closing phenylalanine or tryptophan. D genes are given only for firm matches. Clone size appears in some rows only: once, few, many, or a class for an expanded clone.

>TRBV13|TRBJ1-1|.|.
CASSDPGQNTEAFF
TGTGCCAGCAGCGACCCGGGACAGAACACTGAAGCTTTCTTT
>TRBV7-2|TRBJ2-1|TRBD2|.
CASSSGTSGIDSYNEQFF
TGTGCCAGCAGCTCCGGGACTAGCGGCATTGATTCCTACAATGAGCAGTTCTTC
>TRBV5-1|TRBJ1-5|.|once
CASSFDGGQPQHF
TGCGCCAGCAGCTTTGATGGAGGTCAGCCCCAGCATTTT
>TRBV9|TRBJ1-6|.|.
CASSVGGGNSPLHF
TGTGCCAGCAGCGTCGGGGGGGGGAATTCACCCCTCCACTTT
>TRBV20-1|TRBJ1-2|.|.
CSARARDGYTF
TGCAGTGCTAGGGCCAGGGATGGCTACACCTTC
>TRBV6-5|TRBJ1-6|.|.
CASSFGGPNSPLHF
TGTGCCAGCAGTTTCGGGGGGCCCAATTCACCCCTCCACTTT
>TRBV5-1|TRBJ1-6|.|few
CASSLDTTPLHF
TGCGCCAGCAGCTTAGATACTACACCCCTCCACTTT
>TRBV6-4|TRBJ1-5|.|once
CASSDDSLYNQPQHF
TGTGCCAGCAGTGATGACAGCCTGTACAATCAGCCCCAGCATTTT
>TRBV11-3|TRBJ2-1|.|.
CASSGTFNEQFF
TGTGCCAGCAGCGGCACGTTCAATGAGCAGTTCTTC
>TRBV7-2|TRBJ1-5|.|.
CASDALRQDSNQPQHF
TGTGCCAGCGACGCCTTGAGACAGGATAGCAATCAGCCCCAGCATTTT
>TRBV7-9|TRBJ1-6|.|.
CASSLAGESSPLHF
TGTGCCAGCAGCTTAGCTGGGGAGAGTTCACCCCTCCACTTT
>TRBV6-1|TRBJ2-5|.|.
CASSEGGLEQYF
TGTGCCAGCAGTGAAGGAGGGTTGGAGCAGTACTTC
>TRBV9|TRBJ2-3|TRBD1|.
CASSSTDRGRTDTQYF
TGTGCCAGCAGCTCAACTGACAGGGGGCGCACAGATACGCAGTATTTT
>TRBV4-3|TRBJ2-1|TRBD2|.
CASSQGLAGVFSYNEQFF
TGCGCCAGCAGCCAAGGACTAGCGGGGGTTTTCTCCTACAATGAGCAGTTCTTC
>TRBV15|TRBJ1-5|.|.
CATSREASNQPQHF
TGTGCCACCAGCAGAGAGGCAAGCAATCAGCCCCAGCATTTT